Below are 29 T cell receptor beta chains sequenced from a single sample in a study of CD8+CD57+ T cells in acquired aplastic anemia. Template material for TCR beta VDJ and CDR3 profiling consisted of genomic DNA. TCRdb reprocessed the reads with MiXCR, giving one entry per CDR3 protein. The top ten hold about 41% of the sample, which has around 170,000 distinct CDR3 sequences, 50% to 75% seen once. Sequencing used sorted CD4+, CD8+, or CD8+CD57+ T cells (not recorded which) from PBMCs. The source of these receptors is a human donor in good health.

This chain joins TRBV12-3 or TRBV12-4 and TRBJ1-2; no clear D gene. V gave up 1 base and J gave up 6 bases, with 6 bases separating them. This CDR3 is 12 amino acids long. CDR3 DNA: TGTGCCAGCAGTTTAGATGGGGATGGCTACACCTTC. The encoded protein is CASSLDGDGYTF.

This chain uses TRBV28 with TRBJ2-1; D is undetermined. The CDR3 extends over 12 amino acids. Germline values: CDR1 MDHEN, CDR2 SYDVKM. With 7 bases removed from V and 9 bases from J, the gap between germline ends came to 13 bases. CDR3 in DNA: TGTGCCAGCACCTACCCGACTGGTGAGCAGTTCTTC. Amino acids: CASTYPTGEQFF.

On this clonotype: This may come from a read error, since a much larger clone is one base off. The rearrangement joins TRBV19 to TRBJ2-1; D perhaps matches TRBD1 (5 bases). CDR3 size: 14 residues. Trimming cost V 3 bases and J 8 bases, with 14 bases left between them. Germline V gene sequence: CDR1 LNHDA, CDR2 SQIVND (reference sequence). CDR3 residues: CASSIFLTRDEQFF. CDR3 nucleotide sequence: TGTGCCAGTAGTATTTTTCTAACCAGGGATGAGCAGTTCTTC.

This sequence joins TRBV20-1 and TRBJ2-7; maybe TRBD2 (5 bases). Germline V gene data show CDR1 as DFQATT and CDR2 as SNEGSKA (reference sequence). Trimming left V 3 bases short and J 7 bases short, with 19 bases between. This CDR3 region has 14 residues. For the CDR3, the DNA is TGCAGTGCTAGGCCCCCTGGGCTAGCTGGGGAGCAGTACTTC. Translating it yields CSARPPGLAGEQYF.

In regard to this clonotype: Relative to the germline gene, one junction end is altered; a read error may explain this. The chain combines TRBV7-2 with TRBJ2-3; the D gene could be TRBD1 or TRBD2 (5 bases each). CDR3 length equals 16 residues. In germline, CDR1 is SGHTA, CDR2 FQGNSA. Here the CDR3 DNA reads TGTGCCAGCAGCCTAGGGACCCATCAAAGCACAGATACGCATTATTTT. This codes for CASSLGTHQSTDTHYF.

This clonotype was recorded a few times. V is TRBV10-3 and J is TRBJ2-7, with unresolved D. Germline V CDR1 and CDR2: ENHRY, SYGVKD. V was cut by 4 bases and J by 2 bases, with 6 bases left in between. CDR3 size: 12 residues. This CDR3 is CAISVSPYEQYF. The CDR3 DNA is TGTGCCATCAGTGTTAGCCCCTACGAGCAGTACTTC.

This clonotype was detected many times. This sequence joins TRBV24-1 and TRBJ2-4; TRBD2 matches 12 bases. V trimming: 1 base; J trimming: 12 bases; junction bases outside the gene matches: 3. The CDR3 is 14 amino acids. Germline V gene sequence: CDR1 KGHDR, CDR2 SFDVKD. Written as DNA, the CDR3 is TGTGCCACCAGTGATTTAGGACTAGCGGGATATCAGTACTTC. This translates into CATSDLGLAGYQYF.

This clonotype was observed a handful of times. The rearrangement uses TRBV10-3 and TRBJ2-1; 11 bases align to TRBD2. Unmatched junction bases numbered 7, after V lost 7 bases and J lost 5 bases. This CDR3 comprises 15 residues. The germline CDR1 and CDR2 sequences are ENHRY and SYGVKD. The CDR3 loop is CAIIGSSGGNNEQFF. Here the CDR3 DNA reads TGTGCCATCATCGGTTCTAGCGGGGGGAACAATGAGCAGTTCTTC.

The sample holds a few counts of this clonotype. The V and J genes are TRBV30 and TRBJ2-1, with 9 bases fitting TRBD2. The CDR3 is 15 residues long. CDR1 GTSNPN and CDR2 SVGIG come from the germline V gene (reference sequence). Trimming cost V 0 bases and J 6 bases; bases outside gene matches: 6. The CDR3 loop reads CAWSVGAGGRNEQFF. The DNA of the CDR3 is TGTGCCTGGAGTGTAGGGGCGGGAGGGCGCAATGAGCAGTTCTTC.

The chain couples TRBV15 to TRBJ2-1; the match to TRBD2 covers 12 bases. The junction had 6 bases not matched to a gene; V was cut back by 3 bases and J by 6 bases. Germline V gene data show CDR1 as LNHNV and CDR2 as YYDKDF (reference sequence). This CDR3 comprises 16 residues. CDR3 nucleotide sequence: TGTGCCACCAGCAGCCCAGGGACTAGCGGGTTCAATGAGCAGTTCTTC. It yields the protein CATSSPGTSGFNEQFF.

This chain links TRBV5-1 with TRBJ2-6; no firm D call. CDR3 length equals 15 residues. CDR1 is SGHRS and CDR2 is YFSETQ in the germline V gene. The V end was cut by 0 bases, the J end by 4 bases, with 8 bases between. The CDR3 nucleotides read TGCGCCAGCAGCTTGGGGGATTCAGGGGCCAACGTCCTGACTTTC. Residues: CASSLGDSGANVLTF.

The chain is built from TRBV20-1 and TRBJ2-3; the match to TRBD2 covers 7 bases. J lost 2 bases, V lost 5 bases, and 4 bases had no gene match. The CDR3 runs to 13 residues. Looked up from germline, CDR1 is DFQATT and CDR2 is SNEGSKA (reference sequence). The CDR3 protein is CSAAGTITDTQYF. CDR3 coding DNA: TGCAGTGCTGCCGGGACTATCACAGATACGCAGTATTTT.

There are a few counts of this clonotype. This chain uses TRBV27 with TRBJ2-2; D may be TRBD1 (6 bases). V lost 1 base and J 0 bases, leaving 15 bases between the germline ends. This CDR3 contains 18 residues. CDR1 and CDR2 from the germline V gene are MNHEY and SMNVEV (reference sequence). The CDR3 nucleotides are TGTGCCAGCAGTTTATATTCGGCGACAGGTTCGAACACCGGGGAGCTGTTTTTT. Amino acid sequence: CASSLYSATGSNTGELFF.

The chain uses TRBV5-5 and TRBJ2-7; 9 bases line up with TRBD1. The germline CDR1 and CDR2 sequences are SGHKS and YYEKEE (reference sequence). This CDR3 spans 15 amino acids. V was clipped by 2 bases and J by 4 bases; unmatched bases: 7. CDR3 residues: CASSLSGTGMYEQYF. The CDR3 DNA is TGTGCCAGCAGCTTATCCGGGACAGGGATGTACGAGCAGTACTTC.

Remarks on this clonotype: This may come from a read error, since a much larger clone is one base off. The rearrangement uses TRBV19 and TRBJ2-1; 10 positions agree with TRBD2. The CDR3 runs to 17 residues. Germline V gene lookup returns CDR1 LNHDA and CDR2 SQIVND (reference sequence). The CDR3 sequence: CASSFSSGSTLYNERFF. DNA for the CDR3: TGTGCCAGTAGTTTCTCTAGCGGGAGTACCCTCTACAATGAGCGGTTCTTC.

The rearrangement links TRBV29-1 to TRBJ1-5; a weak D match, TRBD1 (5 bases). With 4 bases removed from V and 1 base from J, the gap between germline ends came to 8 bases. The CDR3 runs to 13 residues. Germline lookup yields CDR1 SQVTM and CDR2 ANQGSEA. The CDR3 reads CSVGGLSNQPQHF. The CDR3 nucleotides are TGCAGCGTTGGGGGCTTGAGCAATCAGCCCCAGCATTTT.

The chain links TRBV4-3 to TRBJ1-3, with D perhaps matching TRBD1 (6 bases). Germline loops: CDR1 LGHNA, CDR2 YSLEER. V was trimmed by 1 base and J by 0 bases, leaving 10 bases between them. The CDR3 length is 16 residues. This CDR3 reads CASSQGTGRSGNTIYF. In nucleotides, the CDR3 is TGCGCCAGCAGCCAAGGTACAGGGCGCTCTGGAAACACCATATATTTT.

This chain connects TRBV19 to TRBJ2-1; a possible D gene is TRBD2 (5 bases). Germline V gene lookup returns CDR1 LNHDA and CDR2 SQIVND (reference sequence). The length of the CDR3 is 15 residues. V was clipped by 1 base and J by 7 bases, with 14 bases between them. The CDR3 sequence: CASSIGLGRGNEQFF. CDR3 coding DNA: TGTGCCAGTAGTATAGGTCTTGGTCGGGGTAATGAGCAGTTCTTC.

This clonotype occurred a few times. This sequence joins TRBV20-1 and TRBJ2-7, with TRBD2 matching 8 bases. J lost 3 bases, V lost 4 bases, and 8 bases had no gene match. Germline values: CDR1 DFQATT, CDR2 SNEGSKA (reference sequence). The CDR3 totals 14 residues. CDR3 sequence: CSATRTSQYYEQYF. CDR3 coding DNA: TGCAGTGCTACCAGGACTAGCCAGTACTACGAGCAGTACTTC.

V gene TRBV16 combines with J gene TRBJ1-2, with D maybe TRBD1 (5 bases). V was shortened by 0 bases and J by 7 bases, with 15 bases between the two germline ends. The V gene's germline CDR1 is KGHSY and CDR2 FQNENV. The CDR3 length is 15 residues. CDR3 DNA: TGTGCCAGCAGCCAATCGAGGAGGGGCGAGCTTGGCTACACCTTC. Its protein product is CASSQSRRGELGYTF.

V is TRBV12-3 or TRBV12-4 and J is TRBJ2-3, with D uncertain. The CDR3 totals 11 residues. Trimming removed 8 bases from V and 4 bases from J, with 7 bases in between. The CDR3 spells CASLVADTQYF. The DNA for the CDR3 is TGTGCCAGCCTTGTGGCAGATACGCAGTATTTT.

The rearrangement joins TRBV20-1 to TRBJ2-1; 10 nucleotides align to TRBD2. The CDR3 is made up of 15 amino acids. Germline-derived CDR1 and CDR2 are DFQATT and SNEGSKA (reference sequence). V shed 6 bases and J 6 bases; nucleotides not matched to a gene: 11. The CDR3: CSAYGSSGGLNEQFF. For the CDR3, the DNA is TGCAGTGCCTATGGGTCTAGCGGGGGTCTCAATGAGCAGTTCTTC.

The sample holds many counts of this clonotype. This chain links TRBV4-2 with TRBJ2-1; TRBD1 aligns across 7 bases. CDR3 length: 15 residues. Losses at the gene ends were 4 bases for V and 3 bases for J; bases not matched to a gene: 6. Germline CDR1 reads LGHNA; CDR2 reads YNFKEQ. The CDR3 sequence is CASSLGQAGYNEQFF. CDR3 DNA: TGTGCCAGCAGCCTAGGACAGGCGGGCTACAATGAGCAGTTCTTC.

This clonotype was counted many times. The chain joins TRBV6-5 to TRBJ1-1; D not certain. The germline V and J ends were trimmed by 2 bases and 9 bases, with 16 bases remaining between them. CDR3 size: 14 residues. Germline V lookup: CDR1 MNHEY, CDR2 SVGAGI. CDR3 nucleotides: TGTGCCAGCAGTTACGGGGTAAGGACCGGAAAAGCTTTCTTT. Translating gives CASSYGVRTGKAFF.

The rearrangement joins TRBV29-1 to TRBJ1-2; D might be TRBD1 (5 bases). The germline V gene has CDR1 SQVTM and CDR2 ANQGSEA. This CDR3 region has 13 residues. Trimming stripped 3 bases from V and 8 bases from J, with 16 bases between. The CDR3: CSVDGGGGDGYTF. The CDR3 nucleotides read TGCAGCGTTGATGGGGGGGGAGGGGACGGCTACACCTTC. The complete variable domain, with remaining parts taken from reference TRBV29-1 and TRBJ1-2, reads SAVISQKPSRDICQRGTSLTIQCQVDSQVTMMFWYRQQPGQSLTLIATANQGSEATYESGFVIDKFPISRPNLTFSTLTVSNMSPEDSSIYLCSVDGGGGDGYTFGSGTRLTVV.

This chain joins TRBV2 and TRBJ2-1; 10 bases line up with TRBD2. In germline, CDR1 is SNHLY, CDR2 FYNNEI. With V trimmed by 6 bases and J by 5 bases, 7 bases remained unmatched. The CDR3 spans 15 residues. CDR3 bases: TGTGCCAGCAGGAGGGCTAGCGGGAGCCACAATGAGCAGTTCTTC. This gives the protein CASRRASGSHNEQFF.

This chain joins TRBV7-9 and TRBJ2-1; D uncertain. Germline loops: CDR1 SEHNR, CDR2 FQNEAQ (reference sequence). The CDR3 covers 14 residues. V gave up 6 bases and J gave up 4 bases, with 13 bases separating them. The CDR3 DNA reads TGTGCCAGCAGAGGAAGGCCTAGATACAATGAGCAGTTCTTC. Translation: CASRGRPRYNEQFF.

In DNA, the CDR3 is TGCAGTGCTAAAGGACTAGCGGGAGGGGTTGAGCAGTTCTTC. Translation: CSAKGLAGGVEQFF. This sequence joins TRBV20-1 and TRBJ2-1; 15 positions match TRBD2. CDR3 length: 14 residues. V lost 4 bases, J lost 9 bases, and 4 bases stayed unmatched. Germline V gene data show CDR1 as DFQATT and CDR2 as SNEGSKA (reference sequence).

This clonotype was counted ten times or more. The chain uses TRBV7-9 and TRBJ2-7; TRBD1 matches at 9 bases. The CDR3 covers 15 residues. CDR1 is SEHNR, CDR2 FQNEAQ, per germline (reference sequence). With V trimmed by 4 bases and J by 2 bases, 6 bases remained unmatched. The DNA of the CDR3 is TGTGCCAGCAGCTCCTTTAGGACAGGGGCCTACGAGCAGTACTTC. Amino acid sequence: CASSSFRTGAYEQYF.